The T cell receptor beta chain described here comes from a study of blood T cell repertoires in COVID-19. Study background: COVID-19 samples from acute and convalescent phases originated in the United States, Italy and Spain. PBMCs, B-cell-depleted T cells, or T cells were the source of the cDNA or gDNA that made up the material.

This clone came up once. In the study's own analysis: Estimation of nucleated cell counts relied on the amplification of reference gene primers. Sequenced by immunoSEQ multiplex PCR; TCRdb stores in-frame clones only, minus some. V, J and clone size reflect that table, while D and trimming were determined from the DNA. The data contain 70,000 to 95,000 clones, about nine tenths of them singletons. The sequenced sample was peripheral blood. The clonotype comes from a human donor with active COVID-19. The donor label of this sample is uncertain.

Here the CDR3 reads CASSRFPQPGTAYGYTF. CDR3 nucleotides: TGTGCCAGCAGCCGATTCCCCCAACCCGGGACAGCCTATGGCTACACCTTC. This chain links TRBV5-4 with TRBJ1-2, with TRBD1 matching 7 bases. The J segment lost 4 bases and the V segment lost 4 bases, leaving 16 bases of the junction unmatched. Germline CDR1 and CDR2: SGHNT and YYREEE (reference sequence). This CDR3 is 17 amino acids long.